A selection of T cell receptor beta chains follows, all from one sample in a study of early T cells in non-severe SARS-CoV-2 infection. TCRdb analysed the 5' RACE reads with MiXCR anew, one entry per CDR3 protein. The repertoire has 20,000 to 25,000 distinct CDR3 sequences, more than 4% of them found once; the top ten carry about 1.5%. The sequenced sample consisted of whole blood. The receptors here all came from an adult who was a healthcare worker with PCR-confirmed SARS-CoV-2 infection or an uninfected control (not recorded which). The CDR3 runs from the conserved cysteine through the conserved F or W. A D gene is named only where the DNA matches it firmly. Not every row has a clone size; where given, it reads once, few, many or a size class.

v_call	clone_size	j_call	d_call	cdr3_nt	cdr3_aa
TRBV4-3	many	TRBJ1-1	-	TGCGCCAGCAGCTCCCAAACAGGGAACACTGAAGCTTTCTTT	CASSSQTGNTEAFF
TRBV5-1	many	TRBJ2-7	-	TGCGCCAGCAGCCTGAATAGCGGCGAGCAGTACTTC	CASSLNSGEQYF
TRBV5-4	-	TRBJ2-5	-	TGTGCCAGCAGCTTGTTGGGGGGGCGGGAGACCCAGTACTTC	CASSLLGGRETQYF
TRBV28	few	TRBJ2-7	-	TGTGCCAGCAGTTCCCGAGATGGGCTACAGGAGCAGTACTTC	CASSSRDGLQEQYF
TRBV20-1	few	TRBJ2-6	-	TGCAGTGCTTCTAAGATCACTGGGGCCAACGTCCTGACTTTC	CSASKITGANVLTF
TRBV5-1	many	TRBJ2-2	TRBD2	TGCGCCAGCAGCGCGACTAGCGGGGGCCTGAACACCGGGGAGCTGTTTTTT	CASSATSGGLNTGELFF
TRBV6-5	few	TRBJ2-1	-	TGTGCCAGCAGTTACTCGGGTAGTCCCACCGATGAGCAGTTCTTC	CASSYSGSPTDEQFF
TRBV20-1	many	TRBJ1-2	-	TGCAGTGCCCCCCCGGGACAATTGGACTATGGCTACACCTTC	CSAPPGQLDYGYTF
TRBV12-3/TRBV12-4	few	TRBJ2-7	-	TGTGCCAGCAGTTTGGGGCGGGCCTCCTACGAGCAGTACTTC	CASSLGRASYEQYF
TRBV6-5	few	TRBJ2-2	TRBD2	TGTGCCAGCAGTTTCCTGACGACTAGCCCAGCGAACACCGGGGAGCTGTTTTTT	CASSFLTTSPANTGELFF
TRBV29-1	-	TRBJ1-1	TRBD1	TGCAGCGTTGTAAAGGGGACAGGGGGCAAAGCTTTCTTT	CSVVKGTGGKAFF
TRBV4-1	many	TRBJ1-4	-	TGCGCCAGCAGCCAAGAGCGTACGAGTGGGCAGGGTACGAGGGAAAAACTGTTTTTT	CASSQERTSGQGTREKLFF
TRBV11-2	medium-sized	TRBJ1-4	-	TGTGCCAGCAGCATACATATCGGGGAACTGTTTTTT	CASSIHIGELFF
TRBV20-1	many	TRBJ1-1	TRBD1	TGCAGTGCTAGAGACTCTAGGACAGGGAGGAACACTGAAGCTTTCTTT	CSARDSRTGRNTEAFF
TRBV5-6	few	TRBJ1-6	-	TGTGCCAGCAGCTTGCGGGGAAACCGTAATTCACCCCTCCACTTT	CASSLRGNRNSPLHF
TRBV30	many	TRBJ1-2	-	TGTGCCTGGATGAAAGACGGACGAGGCTACACCTTC	CAWMKDGRGYTF
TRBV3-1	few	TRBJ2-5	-	TGTGCCAGCAGCCAAGATATTGGGGAGACCCAGTACTTC	CASSQDIGETQYF
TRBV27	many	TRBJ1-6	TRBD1	TGTGCCAGCAGGACAGGGGGTAATTCACCCCTCCACTTT	CASRTGGNSPLHF
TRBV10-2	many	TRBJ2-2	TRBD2	TGCGCCAGCACCAAGACTAGCGGAAACCCTAACACCGGGGAGCTGTTTTTT	CASTKTSGNPNTGELFF
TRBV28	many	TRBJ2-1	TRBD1	TGTGCCAGCAGTTCGACCTGGACAGGGGGCCTCGACAGCTCCTACAATGAGCAGTTCTTC	CASSSTWTGGLDSSYNEQFF